The sequence of this T cell receptor (beta chain) was determined in a study of GPR56 and killer-like receptors on CD4 memory cells (dated by TCRdb to the late 2010s). Notes on the research overall: The study proposed that progressive acquisition of KLRB1, KLRG1, GPR56 and then KLRF1 marks human CD4+ memory T-cell differentiation and cytokine production potential. The study described its healthy blood donors as age-matched to the liver disease patients, who had a median age of approximately 67 years. Overall study outcomes, separate from this receptor: TCR repertoire overlap was especially strong between late populations 4 and 5, and population 3 also partly overlapped. Low clonal frequency was observed in the marker-negative population, and a progressive increase in clonal frequency, with a corresponding decrease in TCRbeta diversity, was observed along the proposed pathway. Rather than full repertoires, the diversity and similarity analyses used only the 100 most expanded clones in each population. Clones dominating late populations 4 and 5 were also found in early populations 1 and 2, which the authors took as evidence for linear differentiation.

Frequency indicates this clonotype is medium-sized (0.01 to 0.1%); no count is kept. Its antigen target is currently unknown. Five KLR/GPR56-defined CD4+ populations were enriched by fluorescence-activated cell sorting before TCRbeta sequencing. TCRbeta repertoires of five CD4+ T-cell subsets defined by KLRB1, KLRG1, GPR56 and KLRF1 expression were sequenced to test a linear memory differentiation pathway. TCR-sequenced cells came from peripheral blood of healthy control individuals, reported as five donors in the TCRbeta analysis figure. Heparinized peripheral blood was collected, and every sample was processed within one hour of retrieval. To isolate peripheral blood mononuclear cells, blood was diluted 1:2 in PBS and put through Biocoll density gradient centrifugation at room temperature. Before flow sorting, freshly isolated PBMCs underwent magnetic sorting with anti-CD4 MicroBeads to enrich CD4+ T cells. A BD FACSAria II was used to sort CD4+ T cells enriched from PBMCs of healthy donors according to marker expression. Surface staining used anti-KLRB1 clone 191B8, anti-KLRF1 clone 4A4.D10 and anti-KLRG1 clone REA261 antibodies from Miltenyi Biotec.

Sequencing used an Illumina HiSeq 2500. The recombined TCRbeta locus was amplified by a previously published PCR protocol to build sequencing libraries. The source study handled its data this way. Any read whose average quality score fell below 30 was discarded, and IMSEQ was used to process the reads that remained. Each clonotype was defined by Vbeta gene, Jbeta gene and CDR3 amino acid sequence. To quantify how much the repertoires of different populations overlapped, the Morisita-Horn index was computed on the top 100 expanded clones. Renyi diversity profiles, calculated on the top 100 expanded clones, were used to assess clonal diversity. The reads underwent TCRdb reprocessing, giving one record for each CDR3 protein sequence and no DNA. The V and J calls were determined by TCRdb, not by the authors. This sample's table contains about 2,200 distinct CDR3 sequences. The ten biggest clones cover roughly 5% of the sample.

Taken from cysteine to phenylalanine, the CDR3 has 15 residues. The protein alone is recorded here. The sequence was obtained from a human donor in good health. Material: memory CD4+ T cells from blood. In this chain, TRBV12-3 or TRBV12-4 is recombined with TRBJ1-2; TCRdb selects TRBD1, and the lack of DNA leaves this call unchecked. This receptor has the CDR3 CASSPQGAFNYGYTF.